This TCR beta chain emerged from a study of blood T cells in healthy people across ages. The overall study: About one barcoded beta molecule per two T cells came from capture by template switching.

This clonotype occurred a few times. The authors ran a second PCR of roughly 6 to 12 cycles using a sample-barcoded 5' primer and a J-beta primer mix. Samples each returned at least 3 million CDR3-containing paired-end reads. TCRdb re-called the 5' RACE reads through MiXCR, storing one row per CDR3 protein. Found here are around 690,000 distinct CDR3 sequences, roughly three fifths of them singletons; the top ten hold around 37%. The length of the CDR3 is 15 residues. There were at least 5 micrograms of total RNA extracted from every sample. This chain uses TRBV12-3 or TRBV12-4 with TRBJ2-4; D might be TRBD1 or TRBD2, each matching 6 bases. The J call may be in error: the DNA end matches TRBJ2-5 better. The sample consisted of blood. This clonotype originated in a man aged 55 to 70 in good health. This CDR3 is CASSSGARPQETQYF. CDR3 sequence (DNA): TGTGCCAGCAGCTCGGGGGCGAGGCCACAAGAGACCCAGTACTTC.